Shown below are 17 T cell receptor beta chains from a single sample sequenced in a study of blood T cell repertoires in COVID-19. The data were produced by immunoSEQ multiplex PCR, yet TCRdb's version contains in-frame clones alone and is incomplete. The table lists about half a million clones, about 88% of them singletons. Sequenced: peripheral blood. The receptors were sampled from a young man with COVID-19, enrolled during active disease.

The rearrangement links TRBV5-1 to TRBJ2-3, with TRBD2 matching over 10 bases. Germline V gene sequence: CDR1 SGHRS, CDR2 YFSETQ. This CDR3 contains 18 residues. The J segment lost 4 bases and the V segment lost 4 bases, leaving 15 bases of the junction unmatched. CDR3 sequence (DNA): TGCGCCAGCAGCCCTGGCCCCCTCGCTAGCGGGGGAGCAGATACGCAGTATTTT. Translating gives CASSPGPLASGGADTQYF. The full variable domain, its missing parts supplied by reference TRBV5-1 and TRBJ2-3, is KAGVTQTPRYLIKTRGQQVTLSCSPISGHRSVSWYQQTPGQGLQFLFEYFSETQRNKGNFPGRFSGRQFSNSRSEMNVSTLELGDSALYLCASSPGPLASGGADTQYFGPGTRLTVL.

V is TRBV5-1 and J is TRBJ2-7, with 7 bases lining up with TRBD2. Trimming cost V 4 bases and J 4 bases; bases outside gene matches: 14. The germline gives CDR1 SGHRS, CDR2 YFSETQ. This CDR3 has 16 residues. This CDR3 reads CASSISGGRGVYEQYF. The CDR3 DNA sequence: TGCGCCAGCAGCATAAGCGGAGGACGGGGGGTATACGAGCAGTACTTC.

This chain links TRBV28 with TRBJ2-3; 11 bases are shared with TRBD2. The germline V gene encodes CDR1 MDHEN and CDR2 SYDVKM. V lost 1 base, J lost 0 bases, and 15 bases stayed unmatched. CDR3 length: 21 amino acids. CDR3 sequence: CASSLSVWEGLAGPSTDTQYF. In DNA, the CDR3 is TGTGCCAGCAGTTTATCAGTCTGGGAAGGACTAGCGGGCCCTAGCACAGATACGCAGTATTTT.

The chain uses TRBV24-1 and TRBJ2-2; D not certain. CDR1 is KGHDR, CDR2 SFDVKD, per germline. The CDR3 is 13 residues long. V shed 5 bases and J shed 3 bases, with 6 bases lying between them. CDR3 in amino acids: CATSGPHTGELFF. The CDR3, as DNA: TGTGCCACCAGTGGGCCTCACACCGGGGAGCTGTTTTTT.

The chain combines TRBV5-1 with TRBJ2-3; 11 nucleotides align to TRBD2. The germline V gene encodes CDR1 SGHRS and CDR2 YFSETQ. The junction had 8 bases not matched to a gene; V was cut back by 2 bases and J by 6 bases. This CDR3 comprises 16 residues. CDR3: CASSLLAGVLRDTQYF. In nucleotides, the CDR3 is TGCGCCAGCAGCTTACTAGCGGGAGTATTGAGGGATACGCAGTATTTT.

There are a few counts of this clone. The chain couples TRBV5-4 to TRBJ2-5; tentative D call: TRBD2 (6 bases). Germline lookup yields CDR1 SGHNT and CDR2 YYREEE (reference sequence). The CDR3 has 15 amino acids. Trimming took 4 bases from V and 3 from J, leaving 16 bases between them. In DNA form, the CDR3 reads TGTGCCAGCAGCCTCGCATTGGGAGGAAAAGAGACCCAGTACTTC. Protein sequence: CASSLALGGKETQYF.

This clone appeared once. The V gene is TRBV30, the J gene TRBJ1-2, with TRBD1 matching 7 bases. Trimming removed 2 bases from V and 0 bases from J; junction bases left unmatched: 9. The CDR3 spans 16 residues. In germline, CDR1 is GTSNPN, CDR2 SVGIG (reference sequence). The CDR3 protein is CAWSHRGVIPNYGYTF. In DNA, the CDR3 is TGTGCCTGGAGTCACAGGGGCGTAATTCCTAACTATGGCTACACCTTC. Looking up the rest from reference TRBV30 and TRBJ1-2 gives the full variable domain: SQTIHQWPATLVQPVGSPLSLECTVEGTSNPNLYWYRQAAGRGLQLLFYSVGIGQISSEVPQNLSASRPQDRQFILSSKKLLLSDSGFYLCAWSHRGVIPNYGYTFGSGTRLTVV.

This sequence joins TRBV7-9 and TRBJ2-7; 9 bases match TRBD1. This CDR3 has 17 amino acids. J gave up 0 bases and V 4 bases, and 10 bases lay outside the gene matches. Germline lookup yields CDR1 SEHNR and CDR2 FQNEAQ (reference sequence). DNA of the CDR3: TGTGCCAGCAGCTCTCACCTGGACAGGGGCAACTCCTACGAGCAGTACTTC. Translating gives CASSSHLDRGNSYEQYF.

The chain combines TRBV19 with TRBJ2-2, with D hard to call. The CDR3 loop spans 15 amino acids. Germline V CDR1 and CDR2: LNHDA, SQIVND (reference sequence). Trimming took 2 bases from V and 0 from J, leaving 7 bases between them. The CDR3 DNA reads TGTGCCAGTAGTATAAAACAGACGAACACCGGGGAGCTGTTTTTT. This gives the protein CASSIKQTNTGELFF.

The rearrangement uses TRBV6-5 and TRBJ1-5, with 8 nucleotides matching TRBD1. Germline values: CDR1 MNHEY, CDR2 SVGAGI. Trimming at V came to 7 bases and at J to 3 bases, leaving 5 bases not matched to a gene. The CDR3 is 14 residues long. The CDR3 sequence is CASTPTGDNQPQHF. CDR3 coding DNA: TGTGCCAGCACCCCGACAGGGGACAATCAGCCCCAGCATTTT.

The chain recombines TRBV6-5 with TRBJ2-1, with D tentatively TRBD2 (5 bases). Germline V lookup: CDR1 MNHEY, CDR2 SVGAGI. This CDR3 spans 12 amino acids. V was pared by 2 bases and J by 10 bases, with 9 bases between. The CDR3 bases are TGTGCCAGCAGTTACGAGGGTGAGGAGCAGTTCTTC. It codes for CASSYEGEEQFF.

The V call is TRBV5-1, the J call TRBJ1-2; no definite D call. The V end lost 4 bases, the J end lost 2 bases, and 18 bases lay between the germline ends. This CDR3 is 16 amino acids long. Per germline, CDR1 SGHRS and CDR2 YFSETQ. CDR3 amino acids: CASSRKIGGPNYGYTF. CDR3 in DNA: TGCGCCAGCAGCCGAAAGATCGGAGGGCCCAACTATGGCTACACCTTC.

The rearrangement links TRBV27 to TRBJ2-3; maybe TRBD2 (6 bases). The CDR3 totals 13 residues. Trimming took off 4 bases at V and 3 bases at J, with 8 bases between the two ends. Germline lookup yields CDR1 MNHEY and CDR2 SMNVEV (reference sequence). CDR3 sequence: CASSWRDTDTQYF. Here the CDR3 DNA reads TGTGCCAGCAGTTGGAGGGATACAGATACGCAGTATTTT.

This chain connects TRBV4-1 to TRBJ1-1, with TRBD1 identical over 8 bases. The junction had 2 bases not matched to a gene; V was cut back by 4 bases and J by 1 base. The germline gives CDR1 MGHRA, CDR2 YSYEKL. The CDR3 has 14 residues. As DNA, the CDR3 is TGCGCCAGCAGCCCAGGGACAGGGAACACTGAAGCTTTCTTT. Translated: CASSPGTGNTEAFF.

This clone was seen more than once but under ten times. The chain carries TRBV20-1 and TRBJ1-3; 9 bases map to TRBD1. The germline V gene encodes CDR1 DFQATT and CDR2 SNEGSKA (reference sequence). The CDR3 is 15 amino acids. Unmatched junction bases numbered 3, after V lost 3 bases and J lost 0 bases. CDR3 DNA sequence: TGCAGTGCTAGTTTGACAGGGGGCTCTGGAAACACCATATATTTT. Translation gives CSASLTGGSGNTIYF.

The genes are TRBV30 and TRBJ1-2; maybe TRBD1 (5 bases). This CDR3 has 12 residues. Germline CDR1 and CDR2: GTSNPN and SVGIG (reference sequence). The V gene lost 3 bases and the J gene lost 2 bases, with 7 bases spanning the gap. The chain's CDR3 is CAWRQANYGYTF. Here the CDR3 DNA reads TGTGCCTGGAGACAGGCGAACTATGGCTACACCTTC.

The chain uses TRBV19 and TRBJ2-3, with D tentatively TRBD2 (6 bases). Germline V gene lookup returns CDR1 LNHDA and CDR2 SQIVND (reference sequence). The CDR3 has 13 residues. V lost 8 bases to trimming and J lost 1 base, with 10 bases between them. The CDR3 loop reads CASCGGGTDTQYF. For the CDR3, the DNA is TGTGCCAGTTGCGGAGGGGGCACAGATACGCAGTATTTT.